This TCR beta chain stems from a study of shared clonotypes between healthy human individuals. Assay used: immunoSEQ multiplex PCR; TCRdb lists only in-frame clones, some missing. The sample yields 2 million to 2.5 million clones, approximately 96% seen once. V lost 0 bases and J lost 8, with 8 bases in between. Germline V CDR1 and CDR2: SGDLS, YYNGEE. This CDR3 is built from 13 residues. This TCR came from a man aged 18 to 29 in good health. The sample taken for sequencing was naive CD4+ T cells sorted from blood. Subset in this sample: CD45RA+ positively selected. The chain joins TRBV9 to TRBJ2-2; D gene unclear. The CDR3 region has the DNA TGTGCCAGCAGCGTAGTTGAGTTGGGGGAGCTGTTTTTT. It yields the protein CASSVVELGELFF. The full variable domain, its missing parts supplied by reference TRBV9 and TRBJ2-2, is DSGVTQTPKHLITATGQRVTLRCSPRSGDLSVYWYQQSLDQGLQFLIQYYNGEERAKGNILERFSAQQFPDLHSELNLSSLELGDSALYFCASSVVELGELFFGEGSRLTVL.